Sequencing of this T cell receptor (beta chain) was carried out in a study of T cell responses to AZD1222 COVID-19 vaccine. This table comes from immunoSEQ multiplex PCR, and its TCRdb copy is limited to in-frame clones, with some not included. This table has some 180,000 clones, approximately 92% appearing once. This sample comprised peripheral blood, obtained on day 0 of AZD1222 vaccination. The clonotype originates from an adult in good health.

In DNA, the CDR3 is TGCGCCTCCGGACGGCCCGTGGGTAATCAGCCCCAGCATTTT. Its translation is CASGRPVGNQPQHF. The chain is built from TRBV4-1 and TRBJ1-5; no definite D call. The CDR3 has 14 residues. V was shortened by 11 bases and J by 4 bases, with 18 bases between the two germline ends. Germline V CDR1 and CDR2: MGHRA, YSYEKL.